Following are 24 T cell receptor beta chains from one sample sequenced in a study of T cells in Graves' hyperthyroidism and ophthalmopathy. Amplification yielded TCR beta CDR3 regions, with RNA transcripts as the source. HTBI primers were the set used in a first-round RT-PCR of the TCR CDR3. TCRdb fed the multiplex PCR reads into MiXCR, producing one record per CDR3 protein. The sample shows about 840,000 distinct CDR3 sequences, around 39% of them seen only once. The specimen sequenced was blood. These receptors came from a man aged 18 to 29 with Graves' hyperthyroidism.

This clonotype was picked up a small number of times. This chain uses TRBV19 with TRBJ1-5; D possibly corresponds to TRBD1 (6 bases). CDR3 length equals 15 residues. Trimming removed 6 bases at V and 7 bases at J, with 19 bases between. CDR1 LNHDA and CDR2 SQIVND come from the germline V gene (reference sequence). In nucleotides, the CDR3 is TGTGCCAGTAGACCCCTCAGGGGACCTTCCCAGCCCCAGCATTTT. Protein: CASRPLRGPSQPQHF.

There are many counts of this clonotype. J is TRBJ1-3 and V is TRBV9; 10 positions match TRBD1. Unmatched junction bases numbered 8, after V lost 4 bases and J lost 7 bases. CDR3 length: 15 residues. The germline CDR1 and CDR2 sequences are SGDLS and YYNGEE. CDR3 protein: CASSTSGTGVNTIYF. CDR3 coding DNA: TGTGCCAGCAGCACGTCCGGGACAGGGGTGAACACCATATATTTT.

This clonotype was seen ten or more times. The CDR3 bases are TGCAGTGCCCGGGCGGACCAGAAGTTATATGGCTACACCTTC. As protein: CSARADQKLYGYTF. This chain connects TRBV20-1 to TRBJ1-2; D gene uncertain. The CDR3 consists of 14 residues. Trimming took off 6 bases at V and 5 bases at J, with 19 bases between the two ends. Germline CDR1 is DFQATT and CDR2 is SNEGSKA (reference sequence).

This chain links TRBV19 with TRBJ1-4; D remains unclear. CDR1 is LNHDA and CDR2 is SQIVND in the germline V gene (reference sequence). CDR3 length: 10 amino acids. The V end was cut by 9 bases, the J end by 8 bases, with 7 bases between. CDR3 nucleotides: TGTGCCAGGGGAGGGGAAAAACTGTTTTTT. It translates to CARGGEKLFF.

V and J are TRBV24-1 and TRBJ2-5, with TRBD1 matching over 8 bases. The CDR3 runs 16 residues. Germline assignment: CDR1 KGHDR and CDR2 SFDVKD. The ends lost 0 bases at V and 5 bases at J; junction bases unmatched: 7. In DNA form, the CDR3 reads TGTGCCACCAGTGATTTGGGACAGGGCGCGGTGGAGACCCAGTACTTC. Its translation is CATSDLGQGAVETQYF.

This rearrangement joins TRBV10-3 to TRBJ1-2; D might be TRBD1 (6 bases). The CDR3 totals 13 residues. Trimming shortened V by 6 bases and J by 7 bases, and 15 bases separated the two germline ends. From germline, CDR1 is ENHRY and CDR2 SYGVKD. The CDR3 nucleotides read TGTGCCATCAGATTACAGGGATTGGGTGGCTACACCTTC. It yields the protein CAIRLQGLGGYTF.

The chain recombines TRBV2 with TRBJ2-6; D possibly corresponds to TRBD2 (5 bases). The V gene lost 6 bases and the J gene lost 5 bases, with 8 bases spanning the gap. The germline V gene encodes CDR1 SNHLY and CDR2 FYNNEI. The CDR3 runs to 13 residues. The DNA for the CDR3 is TGTGCCAGCAGCTTAGCGCGGGCCAACGTCCTGACTTTC. Translation: CASSLARANVLTF.

V and J are TRBV6-5 and TRBJ2-5; D is undetermined. Germline CDR1 MNHEY, CDR2 SVGAGI. The CDR3 runs to 14 residues. Trimming took 2 bases from V and 1 from J, leaving 8 bases between them. CDR3 sequence: CASSYVGAQETQYF. The CDR3, as DNA: TGTGCCAGCAGTTACGTAGGCGCCCAAGAGACCCAGTACTTC.

This clonotype was recorded many times. V is TRBV2 and J is TRBJ1-2; possibly TRBD1 for D (6 bases). Germline V lookup: CDR1 SNHLY, CDR2 FYNNEI. The CDR3 totals 11 residues. V dropped 7 bases and J dropped 8 bases, with 11 bases sitting between them. This CDR3 reads CASTNRVGYTF. The CDR3, as DNA: TGTGCCAGCACAAACAGGGTGGGCTACACCTTC.

The gene calls are TRBV10-2 and TRBJ1-4, with TRBD1 as a possible D gene (6 bases). The length of the CDR3 is 16 residues. The ends were cut back, 6 bases at V and 0 bases at J, with 14 bases in the middle. CDR1 is WSHSY, CDR2 SAAADI, per germline. The CDR3 DNA sequence: TGCGCCAGCAGCCCTACAGGGAGGGCAACTAATGAAAAACTGTTTTTT. Translation gives CASSPTGRATNEKLFF.

The chain couples TRBV5-8 to TRBJ2-5, with D maybe TRBD1 (5 bases). With 4 bases removed from V and 5 bases from J, the gap between germline ends came to 18 bases. Germline CDR1 and CDR2: SGHTS and YDEGEE. This CDR3 has 15 amino acids. The CDR3 region has the DNA TGTGCCAGCAGCACGGCCCAGGGTAGGGCGGAGACCCAGTACTTC. It is translated as CASSTAQGRAETQYF. Complete variable domain (other parts from reference TRBV5-8 and TRBJ2-5): EAGVTQSPTHLIKTRGQQATLRCSPISGHTSVYWYQQALGLGLQFLLWYDEGEERNRGNFPPRFSGRQFPNYSSELNVNALELEDSALYLCASSTAQGRAETQYFGPGTRLLVL.

J is TRBJ1-4 and V is TRBV12-3 or TRBV12-4, with D perhaps TRBD1 (5 bases). Trimming took 3 bases from V and 5 from J, leaving 25 bases between them. This CDR3 region has 19 residues. In DNA, the CDR3 is TGTGCCAGCAGTTTTTATATGATAGGTGCCCGGGGCAACAATGAAAAACTGTTTTTT. It specifies CASSFYMIGARGNNEKLFF.

This clonotype was counted a few times. The J gene is TRBJ2-2, the V gene TRBV14; no firm D call. Germline values: CDR1 SGHDN, CDR2 FVKESK. The CDR3 covers 14 residues. V gave up 0 bases and J gave up 4 bases, with 6 bases separating them. The CDR3 DNA reads as TGTGCCAGCAGCCAAGATACTTTCACCGGGGAGCTGTTTTTT. Its protein product is CASSQDTFTGELFF.

The chain links TRBV5-1 to TRBJ1-1; possible D gene TRBD1, 6 bases. The CDR3 spans 13 residues. CDR1 is SGHRS, CDR2 YFSETQ, per germline. Trimming shortened V by 4 bases and J by 5 bases, and 12 bases separated the two germline ends. The CDR3 sequence is CASSAGEKTEAFF. The CDR3 DNA reads as TGCGCCAGCAGCGCAGGGGAAAAGACTGAAGCTTTCTTT.

At least ten counts were recorded for this clonotype. This chain uses TRBV6-5 with TRBJ1-1; a possible D gene is TRBD1 (6 bases). Germline V CDR1 and CDR2: MNHEY, SVGAGI. This CDR3 has 13 residues. Trimming cost V 7 bases and J 10 bases, with 19 bases left between them. The CDR3 loop is CASNRGTVVGAFF. CDR3 DNA: TGTGCCAGCAATAGGGGGACGGTCGTAGGAGCTTTCTTT.

The V and J genes are TRBV13 and TRBJ2-2; the D gene is possibly TRBD1 (6 bases). The CDR3 is made up of 17 amino acids. Germline V gene lookup returns CDR1 PRHDT and CDR2 FYEKMQ (reference sequence). Trimming took 2 bases from V and 1 from J, leaving 14 bases between them. The CDR3 region has the DNA TGTGCCAGCAGCTTACCTGGGGGCCGCCTGAACACCGGGGAGCTGTTTTTT. This gives the protein CASSLPGGRLNTGELFF.

This clonotype was detected many times. The chain joins TRBV14 to TRBJ1-5; TRBD1 aligns across 10 bases. CDR3 length equals 15 residues. J gave up 6 bases and V 1 base, and 3 bases lay outside the gene matches. Germline V gene sequence: CDR1 SGHDN, CDR2 FVKESK. The CDR3 here is CASSQGGTGAQPQHF. CDR3 nucleotide sequence: TGTGCCAGCAGCCAAGGTGGGACAGGGGCTCAGCCCCAGCATTTT.

On this clonotype: A much larger clone differs from this one at a single base, so this may be a read error. V gene TRBV7-9 combines with J gene TRBJ1-1; no clear D. Germline V lookup: CDR1 SEHNR, CDR2 FQNEAQ (reference sequence). V lost 7 bases to trimming and J lost 1 base, with 10 bases between them. The length of the CDR3 is 13 residues. CDR3 sequence: CASNPPPNTEAFF. DNA of the CDR3: TGTGCCAGCAATCCCCCGCCGAACACTGAAGCTTTCTTT.

This chain connects TRBV5-1 to TRBJ2-6; 11 bases match TRBD1. Trimming took 4 bases from V and 3 from J; bases not matched to a gene: 6. This CDR3 spans 17 amino acids. In germline, CDR1 is SGHRS, CDR2 YFSETQ. The CDR3 nucleotides read TGCGCCAGCAGCCACGGACAGGGGGCTGGTGGGGCCAACGTCCTGACTTTC. Its translation is CASSHGQGAGGANVLTF.

Points on this clonotype: It may be a read error: a sequence one base away is much more abundant. The chain carries TRBV2 and TRBJ1-4; possible D gene TRBD1, 6 bases. The V gene's germline CDR1 is SNHLY and CDR2 FYNNEI. The germline V and J ends were trimmed by 3 bases and 6 bases, with 11 bases remaining between them. The CDR3 is 14 amino acids. For the CDR3, the DNA is TGTGCCAGCAGTGAGCGGACAGAGGATGAAAAACTGTTTTTT. Translating it yields CASSERTEDEKLFF.

A word on this clonotype: Given the absence of the conserved phenylalanine or tryptophan at the CDR3 end, a read error is likely. The chain couples TRBV7-2 to TRBJ2-7, with 7 bases lining up with TRBD1. The length of the CDR3 is 15 residues. The V and J ends lost 2 bases and 2 bases, in that order; junction bases with no gene match: 6. Germline lookup yields CDR1 SGHTA and CDR2 FQGNSA. The CDR3 DNA reads as TGTGCCAGCAGCTTAATGCCCGGGACAGCCTACGAGCAGTACCTC. It encodes CASSLMPGTAYEQYL.

V is TRBV7-2 and J is TRBJ2-5, with D possibly TRBD2 on 5 matching bases. Germline CDR1 reads SGHTA; CDR2 reads FQGNSA. The CDR3 is 13 amino acids. Trimming took off 5 bases at V and 9 bases at J, with 16 bases between the two ends. CDR3: CASSPRTGEAQYF. The DNA for the CDR3 is TGTGCCAGCAGCCCCCGGACTGGCGAGGCCCAGTACTTC.

At least ten counts were recorded for this clonotype. V and J are TRBV12-3 or TRBV12-4 and TRBJ1-1; D not certain. This CDR3 contains 12 residues. V lost 6 bases and J lost 0, with 5 bases in between. CDR3 nucleotides: TGTGCCAGCAGCCCCCTGAACACTGAAGCTTTCTTT. Residues: CASSPLNTEAFF.

This clonotype was detected only a few times. This chain joins TRBV20-1 and TRBJ1-5, with a tentative D call TRBD1 (6 bases). Germline lookup yields CDR1 DFQATT and CDR2 SNEGSKA (reference sequence). The CDR3 is 13 amino acids. V was shortened by 6 bases and J by 6 bases, with 15 bases between the two germline ends. For the CDR3, the DNA is TGCAGTGCGAGGGGGGCAGGACGTCAGCCCCAGCATTTT. This gives the protein CSARGAGRQPQHF.